This is a list of T cell receptor beta chains from one sample in a study of control samples from healthy donors and cancer patients. Clones were sequenced by immunoSEQ multiplex PCR, and TCRdb holds only the in-frame ones, with some missing. The data contain roughly 120,000 clones, approximately 88% of them singletons. The sequencing sample was made of PBMCs. The receptors stem from a woman aged 55-70 years with lung cancer. CDR3s include the opening cysteine and the closing phenylalanine or tryptophan. A D gene is named only where the DNA matches it firmly. Where a row states a size, it is once, few, many or the class of an expanded clone; other rows omit it.

V,J,size,D,CDR3,DNA
TRBV19,TRBJ2-4,-,-,CASRGQGLAKNIQYF,TGTGCCAGTAGGGGGCAGGGGCTAGCCAAAAACATTCAGTACTTC
TRBV12-5,TRBJ2-5,-,-,CASGLSKETQYF,TGTGCTAGTGGTTTGTCCAAGGAGACCCAGTACTTC
TRBV28,TRBJ2-7,-,TRBD2,CASSTTSGRILEQYF,TGTGCCAGCAGTACAACTAGCGGGAGAATCCTCGAGCAGTACTTC
TRBV20-1,TRBJ2-1,-,-,CSAFWNEQFF,TGCAGCGCCTTTTGGAATGAGCAGTTCTTC
TRBV13,TRBJ2-1,-,TRBD2,CASSLRSGTSIPHEQFF,TGTGCCAGCAGCTTACGTTCCGGGACTAGCATCCCCCATGAGCAGTTCTTC
TRBV19,TRBJ1-6,once,-,CASSEQGLYNSPLHF,TGTGCCAGTAGCGAACAGGGTCTCTATAATTCACCCCTCCACTTT
TRBV5-4,TRBJ2-2,-,-,CASSSQSNTGELFF,TGTGCCAGCAGCTCACAGTCGAACACCGGGGAGCTGTTTTTT
TRBV7-8,TRBJ1-6,-,-,CASSVPGHLSPLHF,TGTGCCAGCAGCGTGCCGGGACACCTATCACCCCTCCACTTT
TRBV6-5,TRBJ2-7,-,TRBD1,CASGMGTGVYEQYF,TGTGCCAGCGGCATGGGTACAGGGGTCTACGAGCAGTACTTC
TRBV4-3,TRBJ1-2,-,TRBD1,CASSQAGTGDYGYTF,TGCGCCAGCAGCCAGGCAGGGACAGGCGACTATGGCTACACCTTC
TRBV27,TRBJ2-2,-,-,CASSFLGVAGELFF,TGTGCCAGCAGTTTCCTTGGGGTAGCCGGGGAGCTGTTTTTT
TRBV29-1,TRBJ2-3,-,-,CSVGFGQTDTQYF,TGCAGCGTTGGGTTCGGGCAGACAGATACGCAGTATTTT
TRBV5-6,TRBJ1-2,-,TRBD1,CAGARSGGYGYTF,TGTGCCGGCGCGCGGTCAGGGGGCTATGGCTACACCTTC
TRBV6-5,TRBJ2-3,-,TRBD2,CASSSGGFTDTQYF,TGTGCCAGCAGCAGCGGGGGGTTCACAGATACGCAGTATTTT
TRBV7-9,TRBJ2-3,-,-,CASSLSPGWVTDTQYF,TGTGCCAGCAGCTTATCCCCGGGTTGGGTCACAGATACGCAGTATTTT
TRBV6-2/TRBV6-3,TRBJ1-1,-,TRBD1,CASSPGGSMNTEAFF,TGTGCCAGCAGTCCAGGGGGCTCAATGAACACTGAAGCTTTCTTT
TRBV6-1,TRBJ2-7,-,-,CASSEAEGLKYF,TGTGCCAGCAGTGAAGCGGAGGGACTGAAGTACTTC
TRBV4-2,TRBJ2-3,-,TRBD2,CASSQDGAGVIDTQYF,TGTGCCAGCAGCCAAGATGGGGCGGGAGTTATAGATACGCAGTATTTT
TRBV2,TRBJ1-2,-,-,CASSPSQNGYGYTF,TGTGCCAGCAGTCCTTCGCAGAATGGGTATGGCTACACCTTC
TRBV2,TRBJ1-5,-,-,CASRGGRLEMFSNQPQHF,TGTGCCAGCAGGGGCGGACGCCTTGAAATGTTTAGCAATCAGCCCCAGCATTTT
TRBV7-6,TRBJ2-3,-,TRBD2,CASSFHPLAGGSTDTQYF,TGTGCCAGCAGCTTCCACCCCCTAGCGGGGGGGTCAACAGATACGCAGTATTTT
TRBV2,TRBJ2-7,-,-,CASRYRTVGSYEQYF,TGTGCCAGCAGGTATCGGACTGTGGGTTCCTACGAGCAGTACTTC
TRBV6-5,TRBJ1-2,once,-,CASNDNYGYTF,TGTGCCAGCAACGACAACTATGGCTACACCTTC
TRBV14,TRBJ1-4,-,-,CASSQDSGSDEKLFF,TGTGCCAGCAGCCAAGATTCGGGGAGTGATGAAAAACTGTTTTTT
TRBV6-6,TRBJ1-4,-,-,CASSYSLDWNEKLFF,TGTGCCAGCAGTTACTCCCTTGACTGGAATGAAAAACTGTTTTTT
TRBV7-9,TRBJ2-1,-,-,CASSPQTTLGYNEQFF,TGTGCCAGCAGCCCTCAAACCACCTTGGGTTACAATGAGCAGTTCTTC
TRBV30,TRBJ2-2,once,-,CAWSVWTDTGELFF,TGTGCCTGGAGTGTTTGGACAGACACCGGGGAGCTGTTTTTT
TRBV2,TRBJ1-5,few,-,CASSEGRGTQPQHF,TGTGCCAGCAGTGAGGGCAGGGGAACTCAGCCCCAGCATTTT
TRBV30,TRBJ2-2,-,-,CAWSVPRSPGELFF,TGTGCCTGGAGTGTGCCTAGGAGTCCCGGGGAGCTGTTTTTT
TRBV6-5,TRBJ1-1,-,TRBD1,CASRGQGVNTEAFF,TGTGCCAGCAGGGGACAGGGGGTTAACACTGAAGCTTTCTTT
TRBV6-6,TRBJ2-1,-,TRBD2,CASTLAGAYNEQFF,TGTGCCAGCACCTTAGCGGGGGCCTACAATGAGCAGTTCTTC
TRBV5-1,TRBJ1-5,-,-,CASSLDANQPQHF,TGCGCCAGCAGCTTGGACGCAAATCAGCCCCAGCATTTT
TRBV29-1,TRBJ2-7,few,TRBD1,CSAGTGPSYEQYF,TGCAGCGCTGGGACAGGACCTTCCTACGAGCAGTACTTC
TRBV5-1,TRBJ1-1,-,-,CASSLLVGNTEAFF,TGCGCCAGCAGCTTGTTAGTGGGGAACACTGAAGCTTTCTTT
TRBV6-5,TRBJ2-1,-,TRBD2,CASSSPGTSGVEQFF,TGTGCCAGCAGTTCCCCCGGGACTAGCGGGGTTGAGCAGTTCTTC